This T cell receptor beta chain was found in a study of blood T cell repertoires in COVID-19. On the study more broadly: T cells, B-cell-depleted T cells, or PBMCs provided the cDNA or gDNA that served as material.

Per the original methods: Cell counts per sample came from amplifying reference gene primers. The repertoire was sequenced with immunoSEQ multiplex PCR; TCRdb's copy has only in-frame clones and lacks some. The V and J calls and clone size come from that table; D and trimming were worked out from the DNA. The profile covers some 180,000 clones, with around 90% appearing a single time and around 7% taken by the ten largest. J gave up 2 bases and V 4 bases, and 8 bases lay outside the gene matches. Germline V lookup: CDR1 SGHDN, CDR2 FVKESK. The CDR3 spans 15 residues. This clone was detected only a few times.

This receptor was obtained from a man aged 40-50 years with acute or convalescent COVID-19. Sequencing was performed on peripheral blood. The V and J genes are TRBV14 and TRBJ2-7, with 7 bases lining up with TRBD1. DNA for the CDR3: TGTGCCAGCAGCCCCATATCGACAGGGACCTACGAGCAGTACTTC. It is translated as CASSPISTGTYEQYF.